These 24 T cell receptor beta chains were all obtained from the same sample, sequenced in a study of shared clonotypes between healthy human individuals. Generated by immunoSEQ multiplex PCR, the TCRdb table keeps only in-frame clones and is missing some. The table lists some 1 million clones, around 76% of them singletons. The sample consisted of memory CD4+ T cells sorted from blood. Subset given: CD45RA-negative fraction. Every receptor here comes from a man between 18 and 35 years old in good health.

This clone occurred once. This chain links TRBV6-1 with TRBJ1-3, with D perhaps matching TRBD1 (5 bases). This CDR3 is 15 amino acids long. CDR1 MNHNS and CDR2 SASEGT come from the germline V gene. Trimming stripped 6 bases from V and 0 bases from J, with 12 bases between. The CDR3 DNA is TGTGCCAGCAGACCAGGGCTCAACTCTGGAAACACCATATATTTT. This gives the protein CASRPGLNSGNTIYF.

This chain uses TRBV5-1 with TRBJ2-7, with D possibly TRBD2 on 6 matching bases. The CDR3 extends over 15 amino acids. V was shortened by 1 base and J by 4 bases, with 15 bases between the two germline ends. Germline V gives CDR1 SGHRS, CDR2 YFSETQ. CDR3 DNA: TGCGCCAGCAGCTTGCTCGGGGGAGAGGGTTACGAGCAGTACTTC. It codes for CASSLLGGEGYEQYF.

This chain uses TRBV10-3 with TRBJ2-3; TRBD2 aligns across 7 bases. Germline V gene data show CDR1 as ENHRY and CDR2 as SYGVKD. The CDR3 loop spans 14 amino acids. J was trimmed by 1 base and V by 8 bases; bases with no gene match: 6. The CDR3 region is CAIAGGRGTDTQYF. CDR3 DNA sequence: TGTGCCATCGCGGGCGGGAGAGGCACAGATACGCAGTATTTT.

The chain combines TRBV12-5 with TRBJ1-5; possibly TRBD1 for D (6 bases). The CDR3 runs to 14 residues. Trimming stripped 8 bases from V and 4 bases from J, with 15 bases between. The germline V gene has CDR1 LGHNT and CDR2 FRNRAP. CDR3 loop: CASSHGGLNQPQHF. The CDR3 nucleotides read TGTGCTAGTTCCCATGGGGGCCTAAATCAGCCCCAGCATTTT.

The genes are TRBV5-4 and TRBJ2-3, with no clear D. V was cut by 2 bases and J by 5 bases, with 15 bases left in between. Germline CDR1 and CDR2: SGHNT and YYREEE (reference sequence). This CDR3 comprises 15 residues. In nucleotides, the CDR3 is TGTGCCAGCAGCTTAAAAGGGATCCCCGGAGATACGCAGTATTTT. Protein: CASSLKGIPGDTQYF.

The chain uses TRBV5-1 and TRBJ2-1, with D maybe TRBD2 (6 bases). This CDR3 contains 19 residues. Germline V gives CDR1 SGHRS, CDR2 YFSETQ. V was cut by 3 bases and J by 7 bases, with 29 bases left in between. CDR3 amino acids: CASSSPYGTAPLRSNEQFF. The CDR3 DNA sequence: TGCGCCAGCAGCTCCCCATATGGGACTGCCCCCCTACGTTCAAATGAGCAGTTCTTC.

This chain joins TRBV4-2 and TRBJ2-7; D gene uncertain. Trimming cost V 2 bases and J 1 base, with 9 bases left between them. Germline CDR1 is LGHNA and CDR2 is YNFKEQ. This CDR3 is 14 amino acids long. Written as DNA, the CDR3 is TGTGCCAGCAGCCAACAATCCGGATCCTACGAGCAGTACTTC. As protein: CASSQQSGSYEQYF.

The V and J genes are TRBV5-1 and TRBJ1-6; no clear D gene. Trimming stripped 0 bases from V and 7 bases from J, with 17 bases between. The CDR3 is made up of 17 amino acids. The V gene's germline CDR1 is SGHRS and CDR2 YFSETQ. CDR3 residues: CASSLEEQSLGNSPLHF. In DNA, the CDR3 is TGCGCCAGCAGCTTGGAGGAACAATCTTTGGGAAATTCACCCCTCCACTTT.

The rearrangement joins TRBV9 to TRBJ1-1; D might be TRBD1 (5 bases). Germline lookup yields CDR1 SGDLS and CDR2 YYNGEE. V was trimmed by 0 bases and J by 10 bases, leaving 16 bases between them. This CDR3 contains 14 residues. As DNA, the CDR3 is TGTGCCAGCAGCGTAGCCGGAGGCCCAGGGTCAGCTTTCTTT. The encoded protein is CASSVAGGPGSAFF.

This rearrangement joins TRBV6-5 to TRBJ1-2, with unresolved D. The CDR3 totals 13 residues. The V and J ends lost 2 bases and 4 bases respectively, with 8 bases between them. The germline V gene encodes CDR1 MNHEY and CDR2 SVGAGI. In nucleotides, the CDR3 is TGTGCCAGCAGTTACAGGGCCATCTATGGCTACACCTTC. Protein sequence: CASSYRAIYGYTF.

The chain joins TRBV5-6 to TRBJ2-6; the D gene could be TRBD1 or TRBD2 (5 bases each). The CDR3 contains 16 residues. CDR1 SGHDT and CDR2 YYEEEE come from the germline V gene. Trimming pared 0 bases from V and 2 bases from J, leaving 9 bases between. The CDR3 sequence is CASSLGDVTGANVLTF. The CDR3 coding sequence is TGTGCCAGCAGCTTGGGGGACGTTACTGGGGCCAACGTCCTGACTTTC. The full variable domain, with the rest looked up from reference TRBV5-6 and TRBJ2-6, is DAGVTQSPTHLIKTRGQQVTLRCSPKSGHDTVSWYQQALGQGPQFIFQYYEEEERQRGNFPDRFSGHQFPNYSSELNVNALLLGDSALYLCASSLGDVTGANVLTFGAGSRLTVL.

This clone was counted a few times. The chain has TRBV28 and TRBJ2-3, with D tentatively TRBD1 or TRBD2 (6 bases each). The CDR3 contains 14 residues. Trimming left V 8 bases short and J 4 bases short, with 16 bases between. Germline V lookup: CDR1 MDHEN, CDR2 SYDVKM. CDR3 sequence reads: CASGGGTKADTQYF. DNA for the CDR3: TGTGCCAGCGGGGGCGGGACCAAAGCAGATACGCAGTATTTT.

In the case of this clone: The sample contains more than one DNA sequence encoding this CDR3. This chain joins TRBV10-3 and TRBJ2-1; the D is unclear. V was trimmed by 0 bases and J by 0 bases, leaving 6 bases between them. CDR1 is ENHRY and CDR2 is SYGVKD in the germline V gene. The CDR3 length is 15 residues. The CDR3 coding sequence is TGTGCCATCAGTGAGTCGGCAGGCTCCTACAATGAGCAGTTCTTC. Translation gives CAISESAGSYNEQFF.

This clone has at least ten counts. The V and J genes are TRBV11-2 and TRBJ1-1; D unresolved. V lost 5 bases to trimming and J lost 1 base, with 11 bases between them. Germline V gene data show CDR1 as SGHAT and CDR2 as FQNNGV. CDR3 length: 14 amino acids. The CDR3 nucleotides read TGTGCCAGCAGCACACTTACGGGGAACACTGAAGCTTTCTTT. Protein: CASSTLTGNTEAFF.

In its sample, this clone was seen once. V is TRBV5-1 and J is TRBJ2-1, with D unresolved. This CDR3 is built from 14 residues. The V end lost 0 bases, the J end lost 7 bases, and 11 bases lay between the germline ends. The V gene's germline CDR1 is SGHRS and CDR2 YFSETQ. CDR3 sequence (DNA): TGCGCCAGCAGCTTGGACTCCCGGTTAAATGAGCAGTTCTTC. The encoded protein is CASSLDSRLNEQFF.

This sequence joins TRBV11-2 and TRBJ2-2, with D unclear. CDR1 and CDR2 (germline): SGHAT, FQNNGV. V was clipped by 5 bases and J by 0 bases, with 13 bases between them. The CDR3 is 16 residues long. The CDR3, as DNA: TGTGCCAGCAGCCCTTGGGCCGCCGCGAACACCGGGGAGCTGTTTTTT. Its protein is CASSPWAAANTGELFF.

The chain couples TRBV2 to TRBJ2-7; 10 positions agree with TRBD2. After removal of 9 bases from V and 3 bases from J, the junction contained 8 bases not matched to a gene. The germline gives CDR1 SNHLY, CDR2 FYNNEI. This CDR3 region has 14 residues. The chain's CDR3 is CASSPSGGLYEQYF. DNA of the CDR3: TGTGCCAGTAGCCCTAGCGGGGGTCTCTACGAGCAGTACTTC.

The rearrangement uses TRBV18 and TRBJ2-5; 8 bases match TRBD2. The germline CDR1 and CDR2 sequences are KGHSH and LQKENI. Unmatched junction bases numbered 9, after V lost 2 bases and J lost 1 base. The CDR3 is made up of 17 amino acids. CDR3 protein: CASSPFPQRGRQETQYF. Written as DNA, the CDR3 is TGTGCCAGCTCACCATTTCCCCAGCGGGGGCGCCAAGAGACCCAGTACTTC.

This chain links TRBV5-4 with TRBJ2-2; D is undetermined. The CDR3 has 17 amino acids. Trimming took off 0 bases at V and 0 bases at J, with 12 bases between the two ends. The germline gives CDR1 SGHNT, CDR2 YYREEE (reference sequence). CDR3: CASSLAEGNSNTGELFF. DNA for the CDR3: TGTGCCAGCAGCTTGGCGGAAGGCAACTCGAACACCGGGGAGCTGTTTTTT.

The chain employs TRBV10-2 and TRBJ1-4, with a possible D match to TRBD1 (6 bases). The CDR3 extends over 16 amino acids. Germline values: CDR1 WSHSY, CDR2 SAAADI. V was trimmed by 2 bases and J by 5 bases, leaving 15 bases between them. The CDR3 here is CASSEGPGALNEKLFF. The DNA for the CDR3 is TGCGCCAGCAGTGAGGGGCCAGGGGCACTAAATGAAAAACTGTTTTTT.

This clone was detected only once. The chain couples TRBV7-2 to TRBJ2-2, with 9 positions matching TRBD1. Losses at the gene ends were 3 bases for V and 13 bases for J; bases not matched to a gene: 3. The CDR3 covers 12 residues. Germline lookup yields CDR1 SGHTA and CDR2 FQGNSA. The CDR3 region has the DNA TGTGCCAGCAGCTTCGGGACAGGGTGGCTGTTTTTT. Protein sequence: CASSFGTGWLFF.

CDR3 region: CASSQWGLAGGDYEQYF. The CDR3 DNA reads TGCGCCAGCAGTCAATGGGGACTAGCGGGAGGGGACTACGAGCAGTACTTC. The chain couples TRBV23-1 to TRBJ2-7, with TRBD2 matching over 16 bases. TRBV23-1 is an ORF; its function is uncertain. CDR3 length: 17 amino acids. The ends lost 1 base at V and 3 bases at J; junction bases unmatched: 3.

The chain joins TRBV7-2 to TRBJ1-1, with D possibly being TRBD1 (5 bases). This CDR3 has 14 amino acids. V shed 5 bases and J shed 2 bases, with 12 bases lying between them. Looked up from germline, CDR1 is SGHTA and CDR2 is FQGNSA. CDR3 sequence (DNA): TGTGCCAGCAGCCCAGGGACCCTTAACACTGAAGCTTTCTTT. Its translation: CASSPGTLNTEAFF.

V usage is TRBV7-2 and J usage is TRBJ2-7; no firm D call. Germline values: CDR1 SGHTA, CDR2 FQGNSA. V was pared by 1 base and J by 4 bases, with 11 bases between. There are 14 residues in the CDR3. The CDR3 region is CASSLETGGYEQYF. DNA for the CDR3: TGTGCCAGCAGCTTAGAAACCGGCGGTTACGAGCAGTACTTC.